A selection of T cell receptor beta chains follows, all from one sample in a study of regulatory T cells in long-lasting Graves disease. From the multiplex PCR reads, TCRdb called clonotypes with MiXCR, one entry per CDR3 protein. Among 360,000 or so distinct CDR3 sequences listed, 15% to 20% were seen once. These records were also assigned to another study, of T cells in Graves' hyperthyroidism and ophthalmopathy.

The input for sequencing was peripheral blood mononuclear cells (PBMCs), taken at new diagnosis, from a patient treated with antithyroid drugs. The receptor set was obtained from a woman in her late teens or twenties with Graves disease. Each CDR3 is given with its conserved first and last residue. D genes are given only for firm matches. Some rows have no size entry. The others give once, few or many, or a class for an expanded clone.

d_gene | j_gene | abundance | v_gene | CDR3nt | CDR3aa
- | TRBJ2-2 | - | TRBV20-1 | TGCAGTGCTAGACGTACAAGCGCCGGGGAGCTGTTTTTT | CSARRTSAGELFF
- | TRBJ2-1 | many | TRBV28 | TGTGCCAGCAGTTTTAGTACCGGGGGACAGTTCTTC | CASSFSTGGQFF
- | TRBJ1-1 | many | TRBV7-8 | TGTGCCAGCAGCCCATTGGGGGGGAAGAACACTGAAGCTTTCTTT | CASSPLGGKNTEAFF
- | TRBJ2-5 | many | TRBV11-2 | TGTGCCAGCAGCTTGGCGGGCAGGGGATGGGAGACCCAGTACTTC | CASSLAGRGWETQYF
- | TRBJ1-1 | few | TRBV7-9 | TGTGCCAGCAGCTCTCGGGAGATGAACACTGAAGCTTTCTTT | CASSSREMNTEAFF
- | TRBJ1-6 | many | TRBV5-5 | TGCGCCAGCAGCTCAGGGGAATCACCCCTCCACTTT | CASSSGESPLHF
- | TRBJ2-1 | few | TRBV3-1 | TGTGCCAGCAGTCAGGCCGTCGCCCTCTACAATGAGCAGCTCTTC | CASSQAVALYNEQLF
TRBD2 | TRBJ2-1 | - | TRBV29-1 | TGCAGCGTTGACTCTAGCGGCCTATCCTACAATGAGCAGTTCTTC | CSVDSSGLSYNEQFF
TRBD1 | TRBJ1-1 | many | TRBV28 | TGTGCCAGCAAACAGGGGGACGCTGAAGCTTTCTTT | CASKQGDAEAFF
- | TRBJ1-1 | many | TRBV11-2 | TGTGCCACGGCAGGGAACACTGAAGCTTTCTTT | CATAGNTEAFF
- | TRBJ2-1 | few | TRBV6-1 | TGTGCCAGCCGACTTGCCGGCTACAATGAGCAGTTCTTC | CASRLAGYNEQFF
TRBD2 | TRBJ2-7 | - | TRBV10-1 | TGCGCCAGCAGTACCGGGACTAGCGAGTCCTACGAGCAGTACTTC | CASSTGTSESYEQYF
- | TRBJ1-1 | many | TRBV7-9 | TGTGCCAGCAGCGCCCGCCGGGGGGAAGGGAACACTGAAGCTTTCTTT | CASSARRGEGNTEAFF
TRBD2 | TRBJ2-2 | many | TRBV2 | TGTGCCAGCAGGGTCGGGACTAGCGGGAACACCGGGGAGCTGTTTTTT | CASRVGTSGNTGELFF
- | TRBJ1-5 | - | TRBV20-1 | TGCAGTGCTAGAGGGACCGGGGGGCGAGGGCAGCCCCAGCATTTT | CSARGTGGRGQPQHF
TRBD1 | TRBJ1-2 | - | TRBV20-1 | TGCAGTGCTAGAGATCCGACAGGGGGCTTCGATGGCTACACCTTC | CSARDPTGGFDGYTF
- | TRBJ2-2 | - | TRBV7-3 | TGTGCCAGCAGCCCGACGCCCAACACAGGGTCGGCCGGGGAGCTGTTTTTT | CASSPTPNTGSAGELFF
TRBD1 | TRBJ1-5 | many | TRBV2 | TGTGCCAGCCAACAGGGGGCTGTTGGTCAGCCCCAGCATTTT | CASQQGAVGQPQHF
- | TRBJ2-5 | many | TRBV7-9 | TGTGCCAGCAGCCGAGGGGAATACGGGACCCAGTACTTC | CASSRGEYGTQYF
TRBD1 | TRBJ2-3 | - | TRBV3-1 | TGTGCCAGCAGCCAAGACCCCCTTATTACAGGGGGCACAGATACGCAGTATTTT | CASSQDPLITGGTDTQYF
TRBD2 | TRBJ2-1 | - | TRBV6-2/TRBV6-3 | TGTGCCAGCAGACCGGGACTATCAAAGGAGGGTGAGCAGTTCTTC | CASRPGLSKEGEQFF
- | TRBJ2-7 | many | TRBV11-2 | TGTGCCAGCGCTTCTGGGGGGAGGTCCGAGCAGTACTTC | CASASGGRSEQYF
- | TRBJ1-3 | - | TRBV28 | TGTGCCAGCAGTTTGGGAGGGTATGGAAACACCATATATTTT | CASSLGGYGNTIYF
- | TRBJ2-7 | few | TRBV6-2/TRBV6-3 | TGTGCCAGCAGTGACTCCGGACTATTAGAGCAGTACTTC | CASSDSGLLEQYF
- | TRBJ1-2 | few | TRBV30 | TGTGCCTGCCAGTGGGGGACTGGCGGCTACACCTTC | CACQWGTGGYTF
- | TRBJ2-2 | - | TRBV7-3 | TGTGCCAGCAGCTTAAGGAGGAACGCAGGCGCCGGGGAGCTGTTTTTT | CASSLRRNAGAGELFF
- | TRBJ2-1 | many | TRBV11-2 | TGTGCCAGCAGCTTAGACGTCGGGGCCTACAATGAGCAGTTCTTC | CASSLDVGAYNEQFF
TRBD1 | TRBJ2-7 | - | TRBV27 | TGTGCCAGTCACACAGGGGGGTACGAGCAGTACTTC | CASHTGGYEQYF
- | TRBJ1-3 | - | TRBV6-1 | TGTGCCAGCAGTGAAGGACCAGGGACGGGAAACACCATATATTTT | CASSEGPGTGNTIYF
TRBD2 | TRBJ2-1 | few | TRBV9 | TGTGTCAGCAGCGTAGGTAATAGCGGGGGGGTCGCCTACAATGAGCAGTTCTTC | CVSSVGNSGGVAYNEQFF
- | TRBJ1-1 | once | TRBV29-1 | TGCAGCGTTGAAAAAGGAACCGATGAAGCTTTCTTT | CSVEKGTDEAFF
TRBD1 | TRBJ2-7 | many | TRBV20-1 | TGCAGTGCTAGAGATGGAGAGGGGGCCGACGAGCAGTACTTC | CSARDGEGADEQYF
TRBD1 | TRBJ2-7 | few | TRBV10-3 | TGTGCCATCGCGGGACAGGGTATCAACGAGCAGTACTTC | CAIAGQGINEQYF
- | TRBJ1-3 | many | TRBV5-1 | TGCGCCAGCAGCTTGCAGGGACTAGGTGGAAACACCATATATTTT | CASSLQGLGGNTIYF
TRBD1 | TRBJ1-5 | many | TRBV28 | TGTGCCAGCAGGTCAGGGGGCCCATCTCGGCCCCAGCATTTT | CASRSGGPSRPQHF
TRBD1 | TRBJ1-2 | many | TRBV28 | TGTGCCAGCAGTACCGGACAGGGAGCTAACTATGGCTACACCTTC | CASSTGQGANYGYTF
- | TRBJ2-7 | many | TRBV12-3/TRBV12-4 | TGTGCCAGCAGTTTATTGACAGGACCCTACGAGCAGTACTTC | CASSLLTGPYEQYF
- | TRBJ1-1 | few | TRBV6-5 | TGTGCCAGCAGTTACTCGAAAGGCACAGCGCAGGGAAGCACTGAAGCTTTCTTT | CASSYSKGTAQGSTEAFF
- | TRBJ2-4 | - | TRBV5-6 | TGTGCCAGCAGCTCGACCCGGGACCGAGCCAAAAACATTCAGTACTTC | CASSSTRDRAKNIQYF
- | TRBJ1-1 | few | TRBV20-1 | TGCAGTGCGAGGGCCGCGGGCACTGAAGCTTTCTTT | CSARAAGTEAFF
- | TRBJ1-5 | many | TRBV4-1 | TGCGCCAGCAGTAACGGCAATCAGCCCCAGCATTTT | CASSNGNQPQHF
TRBD1 | TRBJ2-1 | many | TRBV3-1 | TGTGCCAGCAGCCACGGGACAGGGGAAAGTCGTGAGCAGTTCTTC | CASSHGTGESREQFF
- | TRBJ2-5 | - | TRBV6-1 | TGTGCCAGCAGCCAACTTTCCGGGACCAAGTACCAAGAGACCCAGTACTTC | CASSQLSGTKYQETQYF
TRBD1 | TRBJ1-1 | many | TRBV12-5 | TGTGCTAGTGGTTTGGACCTCAGGGGGCCAGGCACTGAAGCTTTCTTT | CASGLDLRGPGTEAFF
TRBD1 | TRBJ2-5 | many | TRBV15 | TGTGCCACCAGCGGAATGACAGGGAAAAGGACCCAGTACTTC | CATSGMTGKRTQYF
- | TRBJ2-1 | many | TRBV5-1 | TGCGCCAGCAGTTCCTCCCTAGGGAATGAGCAGTTCTTC | CASSSSLGNEQFF
TRBD1 | TRBJ2-7 | many | TRBV5-6 | TGTGCCAGCAGCCCAGGTCCCGGGACAGCAGAACAGTACTTC | CASSPGPGTAEQYF
- | TRBJ2-1 | - | TRBV30 | TGTGCCTGGAAGAGGAAGCCTAAAAACAATGAGCAGTTCTTC | CAWKRKPKNNEQFF
TRBD2 | TRBJ2-7 | - | TRBV5-4 | TGTGCCAGCAGCTTCCCCGGGAGGGAGCAGTACTTC | CASSFPGREQYF
- | TRBJ2-3 | once | TRBV6-5 | TGTGCCAGCAGTTACCTCACTGTCGGTCCCCCCACAGATACGCAGTATTTT | CASSYLTVGPPTDTQYF
- | TRBJ2-7 | many | TRBV11-1 | TGTGCCAGCAGCTCCCGAAGGGGGGTCGAGCAGTACTTC | CASSSRRGVEQYF
TRBD2 | TRBJ2-7 | few | TRBV6-8 | TGTGCCAGCATGCGGGAGTTTGCCGAGCAGTACTTC | CASMREFAEQYF
- | TRBJ1-1 | many | TRBV19 | TGTGCCAGTAGGAAAAATACAAGGGACACTGAAGCTTTCTTT | CASRKNTRDTEAFF
- | TRBJ2-2 | - | TRBV28 | TGTGCCAGCAGCTGGGATATCGACACCGGGGAGCTGTTTTTT | CASSWDIDTGELFF